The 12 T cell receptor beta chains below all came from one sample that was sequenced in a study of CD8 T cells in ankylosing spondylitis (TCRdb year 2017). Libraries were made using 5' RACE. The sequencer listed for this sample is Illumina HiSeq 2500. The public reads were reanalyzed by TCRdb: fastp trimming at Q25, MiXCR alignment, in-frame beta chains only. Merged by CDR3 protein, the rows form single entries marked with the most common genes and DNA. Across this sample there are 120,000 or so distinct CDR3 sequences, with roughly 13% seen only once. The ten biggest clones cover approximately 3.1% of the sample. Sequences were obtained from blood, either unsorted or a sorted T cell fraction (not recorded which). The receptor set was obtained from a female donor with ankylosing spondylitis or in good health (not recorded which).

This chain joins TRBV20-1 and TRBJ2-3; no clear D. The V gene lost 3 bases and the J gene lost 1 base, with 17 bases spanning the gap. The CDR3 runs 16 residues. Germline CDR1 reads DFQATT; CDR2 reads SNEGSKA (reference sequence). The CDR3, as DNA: TGCAGTGCTAGCGGGTATTCCGGCACGGGCACAGATACGCAGTATTTT. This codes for CSASGYSGTGTDTQYF.

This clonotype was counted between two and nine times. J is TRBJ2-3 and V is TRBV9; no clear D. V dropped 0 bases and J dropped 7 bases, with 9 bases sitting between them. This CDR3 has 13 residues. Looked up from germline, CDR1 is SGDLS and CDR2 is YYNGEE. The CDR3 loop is CASSVGVDNTQYF. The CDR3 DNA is TGTGCCAGCAGCGTAGGTGTGGATAATACGCAGTATTTT.

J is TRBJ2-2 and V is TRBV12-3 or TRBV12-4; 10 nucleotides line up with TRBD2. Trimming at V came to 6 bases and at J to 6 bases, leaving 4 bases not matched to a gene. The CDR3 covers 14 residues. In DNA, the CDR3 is TGTGCCAGCAGGTTAAGCGGGGGGGCCGGGGAGCTGTTTTTT. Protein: CASRLSGGAGELFF.

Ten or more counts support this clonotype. The CDR3 protein is CASGGGTPEAFF. The CDR3 DNA is TGTGCCAGTGGGGGGGGGACCCCTGAAGCTTTCTTT. This chain connects TRBV10-3 to TRBJ1-1; a possible D gene is TRBD1 (5 bases). V was clipped by 10 bases and J by 6 bases, with 15 bases between them. There are 12 residues in the CDR3. Germline V CDR1 and CDR2: ENHRY, SYGVKD.

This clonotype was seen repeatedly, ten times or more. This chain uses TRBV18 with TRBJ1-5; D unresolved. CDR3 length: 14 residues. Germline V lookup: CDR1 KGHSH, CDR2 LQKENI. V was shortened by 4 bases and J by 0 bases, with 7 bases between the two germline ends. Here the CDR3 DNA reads TGTGCCAGCTCACAGGAGTCTAGCAATCAGCCCCAGCATTTT. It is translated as CASSQESSNQPQHF.

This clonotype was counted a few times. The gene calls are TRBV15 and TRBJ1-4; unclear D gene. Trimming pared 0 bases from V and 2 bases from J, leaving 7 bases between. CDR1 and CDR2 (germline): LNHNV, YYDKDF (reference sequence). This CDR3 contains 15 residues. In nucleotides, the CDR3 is TGTGCCACCAGCAGAGAAGGGATCACTAATGAAAAACTGTTTTTT. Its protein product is CATSREGITNEKLFF.

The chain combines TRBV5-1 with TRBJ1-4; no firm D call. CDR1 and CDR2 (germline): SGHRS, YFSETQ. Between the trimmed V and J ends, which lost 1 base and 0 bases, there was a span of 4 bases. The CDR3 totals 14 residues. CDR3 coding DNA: TGCGCCAGCAGCTTGCTTACAACTAATGAAAAACTGTTTTTT. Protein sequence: CASSLLTTNEKLFF.

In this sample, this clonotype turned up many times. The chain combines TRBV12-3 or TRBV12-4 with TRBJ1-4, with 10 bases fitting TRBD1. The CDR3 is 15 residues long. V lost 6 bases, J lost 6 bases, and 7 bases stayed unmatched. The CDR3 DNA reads TGTGCCAGCAGCCAGGACAGGGGGGCGGATGAAAAACTGTTTTTT. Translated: CASSQDRGADEKLFF.

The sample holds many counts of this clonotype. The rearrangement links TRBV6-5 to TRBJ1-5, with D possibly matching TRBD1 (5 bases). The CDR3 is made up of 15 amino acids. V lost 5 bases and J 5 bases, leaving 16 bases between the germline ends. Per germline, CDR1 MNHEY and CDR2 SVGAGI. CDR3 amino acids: CASSSVGTSDQPQHF. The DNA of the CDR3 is TGTGCCAGCAGTAGTGTAGGGACCTCCGATCAGCCCCAGCATTTT.

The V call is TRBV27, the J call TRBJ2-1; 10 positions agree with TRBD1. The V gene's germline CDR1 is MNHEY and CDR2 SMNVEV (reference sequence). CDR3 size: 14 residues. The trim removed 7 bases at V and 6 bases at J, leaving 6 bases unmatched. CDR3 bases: TGTGCCAGCAAAGACAGGGGGCTTACCAATGAGCAGTTCTTC. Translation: CASKDRGLTNEQFF.

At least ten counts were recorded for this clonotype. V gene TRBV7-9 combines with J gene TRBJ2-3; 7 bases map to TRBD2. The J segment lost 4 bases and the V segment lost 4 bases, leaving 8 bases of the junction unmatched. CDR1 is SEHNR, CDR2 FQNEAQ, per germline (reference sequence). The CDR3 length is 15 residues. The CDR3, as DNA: TGTGCCAGCAGCTCCCGGGACTATAAGCCAGATACGCAGTATTTT. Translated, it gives CASSSRDYKPDTQYF.

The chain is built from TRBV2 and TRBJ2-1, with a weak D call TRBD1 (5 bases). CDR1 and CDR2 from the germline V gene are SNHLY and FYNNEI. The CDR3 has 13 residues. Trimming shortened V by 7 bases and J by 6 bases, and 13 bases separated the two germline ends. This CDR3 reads CASKGFESNEQFF. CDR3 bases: TGTGCCAGCAAGGGGTTTGAAAGCAATGAGCAGTTCTTC. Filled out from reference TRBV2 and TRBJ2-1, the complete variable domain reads EPEVTQTPSHQVTQMGQEVILRCVPISNHLYFYWYRQILGQKVEFLVSFYNNEISEKSEIFDDQFSVERPDGSNFTLKIRSTKLEDSAMYFCASKGFESNEQFFGPGTRLTVL.